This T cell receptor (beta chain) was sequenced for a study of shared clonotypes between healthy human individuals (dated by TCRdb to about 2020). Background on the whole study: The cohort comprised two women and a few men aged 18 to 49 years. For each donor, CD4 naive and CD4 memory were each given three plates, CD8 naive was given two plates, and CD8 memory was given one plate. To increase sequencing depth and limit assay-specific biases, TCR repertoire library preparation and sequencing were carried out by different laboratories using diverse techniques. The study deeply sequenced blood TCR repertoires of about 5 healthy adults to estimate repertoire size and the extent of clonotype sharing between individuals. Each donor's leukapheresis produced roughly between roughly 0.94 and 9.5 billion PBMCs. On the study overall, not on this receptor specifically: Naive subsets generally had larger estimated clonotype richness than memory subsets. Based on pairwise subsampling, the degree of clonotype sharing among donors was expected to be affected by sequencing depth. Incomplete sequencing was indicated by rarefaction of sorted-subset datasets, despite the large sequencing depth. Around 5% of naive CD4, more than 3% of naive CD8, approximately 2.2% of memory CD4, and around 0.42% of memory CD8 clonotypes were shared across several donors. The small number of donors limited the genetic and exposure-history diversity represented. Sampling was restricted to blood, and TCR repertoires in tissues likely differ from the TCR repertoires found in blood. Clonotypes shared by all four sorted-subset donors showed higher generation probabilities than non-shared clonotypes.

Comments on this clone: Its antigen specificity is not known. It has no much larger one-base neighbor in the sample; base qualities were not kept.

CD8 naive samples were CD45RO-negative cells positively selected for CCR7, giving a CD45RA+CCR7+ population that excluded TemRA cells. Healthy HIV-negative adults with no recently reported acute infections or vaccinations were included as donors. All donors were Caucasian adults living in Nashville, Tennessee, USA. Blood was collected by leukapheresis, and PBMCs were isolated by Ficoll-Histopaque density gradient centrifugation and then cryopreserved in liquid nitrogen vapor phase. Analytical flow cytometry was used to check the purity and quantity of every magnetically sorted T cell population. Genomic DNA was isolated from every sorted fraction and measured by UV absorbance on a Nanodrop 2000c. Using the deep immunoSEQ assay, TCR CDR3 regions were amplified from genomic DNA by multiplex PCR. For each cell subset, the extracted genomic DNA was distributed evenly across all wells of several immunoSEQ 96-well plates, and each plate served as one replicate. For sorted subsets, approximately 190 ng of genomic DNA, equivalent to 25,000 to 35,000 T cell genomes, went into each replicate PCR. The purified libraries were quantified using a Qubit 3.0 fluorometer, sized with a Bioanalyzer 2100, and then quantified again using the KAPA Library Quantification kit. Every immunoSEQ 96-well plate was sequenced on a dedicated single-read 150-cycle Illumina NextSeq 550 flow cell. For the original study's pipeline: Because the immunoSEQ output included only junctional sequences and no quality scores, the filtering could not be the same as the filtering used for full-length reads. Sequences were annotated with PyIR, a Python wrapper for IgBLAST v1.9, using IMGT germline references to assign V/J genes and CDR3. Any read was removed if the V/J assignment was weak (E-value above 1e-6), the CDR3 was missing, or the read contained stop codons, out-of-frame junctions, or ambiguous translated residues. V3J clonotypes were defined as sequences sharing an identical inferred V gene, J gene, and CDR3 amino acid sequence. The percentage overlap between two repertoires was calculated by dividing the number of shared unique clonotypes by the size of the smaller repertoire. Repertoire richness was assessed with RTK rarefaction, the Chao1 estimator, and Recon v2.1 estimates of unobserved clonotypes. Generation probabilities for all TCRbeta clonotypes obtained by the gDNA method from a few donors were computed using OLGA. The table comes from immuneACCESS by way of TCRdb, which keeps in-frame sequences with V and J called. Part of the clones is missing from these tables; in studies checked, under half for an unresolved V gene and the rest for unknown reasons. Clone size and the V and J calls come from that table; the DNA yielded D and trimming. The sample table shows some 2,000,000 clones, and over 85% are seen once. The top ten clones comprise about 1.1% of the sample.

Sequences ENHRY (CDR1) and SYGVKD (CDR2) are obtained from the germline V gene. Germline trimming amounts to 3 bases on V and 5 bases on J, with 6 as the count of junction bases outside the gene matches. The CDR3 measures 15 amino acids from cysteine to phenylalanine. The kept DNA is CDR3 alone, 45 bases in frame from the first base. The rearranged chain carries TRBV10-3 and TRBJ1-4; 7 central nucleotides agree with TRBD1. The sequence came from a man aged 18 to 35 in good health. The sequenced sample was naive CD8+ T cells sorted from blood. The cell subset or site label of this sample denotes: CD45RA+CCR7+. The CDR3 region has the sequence CAISDPDRTNEKLFF. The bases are TGTGCCATCAGTGACCCGGACAGGACAAATGAAAAACTGTTTTTT.